This T cell receptor beta chain was captured by sequencing in a study of human T cells and chemical hapten exposure. V gave up 5 bases and J gave up 1 base, with 8 bases separating them. Germline V lookup: CDR1 LNHDA, CDR2 SQIVND (reference sequence). The CDR3 sequence is 13 residues long. General study findings and limits: Each of the donors had alopecia, so their immune responses may not resemble those of healthy people. Unchanged with DPC sensitization were TCRs above 1 in 1000 frequency.

Time point: patch test 2, 6 weeks after DPC sensitization. The treatment denotes: therapeutic diphenylcyclopropenone sensitization with weekly scalp DPC. The total RNA was obtained from whole blood that was not fractionated. Blood draws came before every patch-test application. There are many counts of this clonotype. What it binds is not known. The study's library attached unique molecular identifiers to single cDNA molecules. TCRdb reanalysed the RACE reads using MiXCR and keeps one entry per CDR3 protein. The sample includes about 42,000 distinct CDR3 sequences, approximately 9.5% seen only once; the top ten take around 15%.

The TCR sequence derives from a woman in her 30s with alopecia areata. Some clones in this sample may be carry-over from other donors' samples. The chain combines TRBV19 with TRBJ1-1; D is unclear. The material was whole blood, obtained in connection with sensitization to the hapten diphenylcyclopropenone (DPC). The CDR3 bases are TGTGCCAGTAGTTTCACGGCGAACACTGAAGCTTTCTTT. It is translated as CASSFTANTEAFF.